A single sample is the source of the 10 T cell receptor beta chains below, sequenced in a study of cytomegalovirus exposure and HLA in healthy donors. PCR used 60 Vbeta primers and 13 Jbeta primers. Sequencing was performed with immunoSEQ multiplex PCR; in TCRdb, only in-frame clones are kept and a portion is missing. Its clone listing holds over 110,000 clones. The sample taken for sequencing was PBMCs. These receptors were collected from a male donor in good health and CMV-seronegative.

The V and J genes are TRBV6-5 and TRBJ2-1; D unclear. This CDR3 contains 15 residues. Per germline, CDR1 MNHEY and CDR2 SVGAGI. The V and J ends lost 2 bases and 0 bases respectively, with 8 bases between them. The CDR3, as DNA: TGTGCCAGCAGTTACGGTCTGAGCTCCTACAATGAGCAGTTCTTC. Its translation is CASSYGLSSYNEQFF.

The rearrangement joins TRBV6-6 to TRBJ1-4; 7 positions match TRBD1. This CDR3 comprises 13 residues. V was clipped by 6 bases and J by 8 bases; unmatched bases: 6. From germline, CDR1 is MNHNY and CDR2 SVGAGI (reference sequence). CDR3 protein: CASRRQGAEKLFF. The DNA for the CDR3 is TGTGCCAGCAGACGACAGGGAGCGGAAAAACTGTTTTTT.

The V gene is TRBV27, the J gene TRBJ2-2, with 11 bases that match TRBD2. V shed 3 bases, J shed 6 bases, and the junction held 9 bases outside the gene matches. Per the germline V gene, CDR1 is MNHEY and CDR2 is SMNVEV (reference sequence). The CDR3 loop spans 17 amino acids. CDR3 amino acids: CASSLKVTSGVSGELFF. In DNA form, the CDR3 reads TGTGCCAGCAGTTTGAAGGTGACTAGCGGGGTGTCCGGGGAGCTGTTTTTT.

This chain connects TRBV7-6 to TRBJ2-7; D is perhaps TRBD1 (5 bases). This CDR3 is 13 amino acids long. V was cut by 0 bases and J by 5 bases, with 8 bases left in between. Germline values: CDR1 SGHVS, CDR2 FNYEAQ. The CDR3: CASSLAQGDEQYF. CDR3 DNA: TGTGCCAGCAGCTTAGCGCAGGGCGACGAGCAGTACTTC.

The chain recombines TRBV7-6 with TRBJ2-3, with a possible D match to TRBD1 (6 bases). The CDR3 has 15 residues. Germline CDR1 is SGHVS and CDR2 is FNYEAQ. Deletions cut 1 base from V and 1 base from J, with 9 bases between. CDR3 sequence: CASSLDRVRTDTQYF. Written as DNA, the CDR3 is TGTGCCAGCAGCTTAGACAGGGTGCGCACAGATACGCAGTATTTT.

The gene calls are TRBV30 and TRBJ2-3, with D possibly being TRBD2 (5 bases). The germline V gene has CDR1 GTSNPN and CDR2 SVGIG (reference sequence). The CDR3 spans 14 residues. Trimming left V 3 bases short and J 1 base short, with 11 bases between. CDR3 in amino acids: CAWRAQAGTDTQYF. The CDR3 DNA reads as TGTGCCTGGAGAGCACAAGCGGGCACAGATACGCAGTATTTT.

This chain connects TRBV27 to TRBJ1-1; D is unresolved. The ends were cut back, 3 bases at V and 5 bases at J, with 10 bases in the middle. Germline CDR1 MNHEY, CDR2 SMNVEV (reference sequence). The CDR3 is made up of 13 amino acids. CDR3 amino acids: CASSFHEGTEAFF. Written as DNA, the CDR3 is TGTGCCAGCAGTTTTCATGAGGGAACTGAAGCTTTCTTT.

The V and J genes are TRBV11-2 and TRBJ2-1; 11 bases align to TRBD1. Per the germline V gene, CDR1 is SGHAT and CDR2 is FQNNGV. The CDR3 has 15 amino acids. V lost 2 bases and J lost 6; bases outside the gene matches: 3. CDR3 nucleotide sequence: TGTGCCAGCAGCTTAATCGGGACAGGGGGCAATGAGCAGTTCTTC. Translated: CASSLIGTGGNEQFF.

V gene TRBV5-1 combines with J gene TRBJ2-2; the D is unclear. The CDR3 extends over 15 amino acids. The ends were cut back, 0 bases at V and 1 base at J, with 7 bases in the middle. Germline CDR1 is SGHRS and CDR2 is YFSETQ. The CDR3 loop is CASSLVSENTGELFF. CDR3 nucleotides: TGCGCCAGCAGCTTGGTATCAGAGAACACCGGGGAGCTGTTTTTT.

This sequence joins TRBV4-2 and TRBJ2-4; 8 nucleotides align to TRBD2. The CDR3 sequence is 19 residues long. J gave up 2 bases and V 0 bases, and 12 bases lay outside the gene matches. The germline V gene has CDR1 LGHNA and CDR2 YNFKEQ. CDR3 residues: CASSQEFAEAGGTKNIQYF. The CDR3 coding sequence is TGTGCCAGCAGCCAAGAGTTTGCGGAGGCGGGAGGTACCAAAAACATTCAGTACTTC.